Listed here are 32 T cell receptor beta chains from one sample, sequenced in a study of blood T cell repertoires in COVID-19. Clones were read by immunoSEQ multiplex PCR, and TCRdb kept only the in-frame ones, dropping some. Among approximately 450,000 clones listed, around 89% were seen once. Sequencing input: peripheral blood. These receptors were obtained from a woman in her twenties or thirties with acute or convalescent COVID-19.

The chain combines TRBV6-5 with TRBJ2-7, with a weak D call TRBD1 (6 bases). The CDR3 extends over 13 amino acids. V lost 4 bases and J 7 bases, leaving 14 bases between the germline ends. Germline loops: CDR1 MNHEY, CDR2 SVGAGI. The CDR3 spells CASSLIVGGEQYF. In nucleotides, the CDR3 is TGTGCCAGCAGTTTAATCGTAGGGGGAGAGCAGTACTTC.

The V and J genes are TRBV18 and TRBJ1-1, with 9 bases aligning to TRBD1. The CDR3 extends over 16 amino acids. The V gene's germline CDR1 is KGHSH and CDR2 LQKENI. V shed 5 bases, J shed 1 base, and the junction held 8 bases outside the gene matches. The CDR3 is CASSALQGAPNTEAFF. The CDR3, as DNA: TGTGCCAGCTCAGCGCTACAGGGGGCCCCGAACACTGAAGCTTTCTTT.

The J gene is TRBJ1-1, the V gene TRBV12-3 or TRBV12-4; D perhaps matches TRBD1 (5 bases). The CDR3 extends over 12 amino acids. Trimming cost V 5 bases and J 11 bases, with 15 bases left between them. CDR3 sequence (DNA): TGTGCCAGCAGTATTCGTCGGGGGTGGGCTTTCTTT. As protein: CASSIRRGWAFF.

The rearrangement links TRBV6-5 to TRBJ2-1; 8 positions agree with TRBD2. Trimming cost V 0 bases and J 9 bases; bases outside gene matches: 4. Germline V gene lookup returns CDR1 MNHEY and CDR2 SVGAGI. This CDR3 has 14 amino acids. The CDR3 spells CASSYSGGAGEQFF. The DNA for the CDR3 is TGTGCCAGCAGTTACTCCGGGGGGGCTGGTGAGCAGTTCTTC.

This clone was seen a single time. The chain couples TRBV4-1 to TRBJ2-5; possible D gene TRBD1, 5 bases. Germline V CDR1 and CDR2: MGHRA, YSYEKL. Trimming took 1 base from V and 4 from J, leaving 13 bases between them. The CDR3 contains 15 residues. The CDR3 sequence: CASSQVEGAAETQYF. DNA for the CDR3: TGCGCCAGCAGCCAAGTAGAAGGGGCAGCAGAGACCCAGTACTTC.

The J gene is TRBJ2-7, the V gene TRBV6-5, with D possibly matching TRBD2 (5 bases). V lost 3 bases, J lost 3 bases, and 12 bases lay in between. There are 14 residues in the CDR3. CDR1 and CDR2 (germline): MNHEY, SVGAGI. The chain's CDR3 is CASSYYGVGYEQYF. CDR3 sequence (DNA): TGTGCCAGCAGTTATTACGGGGTAGGCTACGAGCAGTACTTC.

The J gene is TRBJ1-2, the V gene TRBV27; D is ambiguous. The CDR3 spans 14 residues. V shed 2 bases and J shed 1 base, with 8 bases lying between them. The germline CDR1 and CDR2 sequences are MNHEY and SMNVEV (reference sequence). This CDR3 reads CASSLVGSNYGYTF. CDR3 in DNA: TGTGCCAGCAGTTTAGTAGGGAGTAACTATGGCTACACCTTC.

This clone occurred once. CDR3 coding DNA: TGTGCCACCAGCAGAGATCCAGGGATCGGTCAGCCCCAGCATTTT. As protein: CATSRDPGIGQPQHF. This rearrangement joins TRBV15 to TRBJ1-5, with a tentative D call TRBD1 (5 bases). CDR3 size: 15 residues. Germline lookup yields CDR1 LNHNV and CDR2 YYDKDF (reference sequence). Trimming removed 0 bases from V and 6 bases from J, with 12 bases in between.

The CDR3 DNA sequence: TGTGCCAGCAGCCCCCGATGGACTAGCGGGGACCTGATTCAAGAGACCCAGTACTTC. Its translation is CASSPRWTSGDLIQETQYF. V usage is TRBV7-9 and J usage is TRBJ2-5; 12 bases are a match to TRBD2. CDR1 and CDR2 from the germline V gene are SEHNR and FQNEAQ (reference sequence). This CDR3 has 19 residues. V lost 5 bases to trimming and J lost 2 bases; unmatched junction nucleotides: 15.

The gene calls are TRBV2 and TRBJ2-5; D might be TRBD2 (6 bases). The germline V gene encodes CDR1 SNHLY and CDR2 FYNNEI. V lost 4 bases and J lost 6, with 12 bases in between. CDR3 length equals 13 residues. This CDR3 is CASSAEGVKTQYF. Written as DNA, the CDR3 is TGTGCCAGCAGTGCGGAGGGCGTGAAGACCCAGTACTTC.

The J gene is TRBJ1-6, the V gene TRBV2; 7 positions match TRBD1. The germline gives CDR1 SNHLY, CDR2 FYNNEI. The CDR3 runs 15 residues. The V segment lost 6 bases and the J segment 7 bases; nucleotides outside the gene matches: 9. Written as DNA, the CDR3 is TGTGCCAGCAGAGAGACGGCAGGGGGGAATTCACCCCTCCACTTT. Protein product: CASRETAGGNSPLHF.

This clone appeared a single time. The rearrangement links TRBV4-1 to TRBJ2-3; the D is unclear. This CDR3 contains 14 residues. Between the trimmed V and J ends, which lost 1 base and 0 bases, there was a span of 5 bases. Germline V gene sequence: CDR1 MGHRA, CDR2 YSYEKL. The CDR3 DNA is TGCGCCAGCAGCCAAGTCCTTAGCACAGATACGCAGTATTTT. This gives the protein CASSQVLSTDTQYF.

This chain uses TRBV6-5 with TRBJ1-5; D is uncertain. CDR1 is MNHEY, CDR2 SVGAGI, per germline. The CDR3 totals 14 residues. Trimming removed 4 bases at V and 0 bases at J, with 7 bases between. CDR3 DNA sequence: TGTGCCAGCAGTTCCCTCCCTAGCAATCAGCCCCAGCATTTT. Translating gives CASSSLPSNQPQHF.

The chain is built from TRBV2 and TRBJ2-3; TRBD2 matches 16 bases. V shed 8 bases and J 1 base; nucleotides not matched to a gene: 6. Germline assignment: CDR1 SNHLY and CDR2 FYNNEI. The CDR3 sequence is 17 residues long. The CDR3 DNA reads as TGTGCCAGCTTAGGGACTAGCGGGGGGGCTCGCACAGATACGCAGTATTTT. It is translated as CASLGTSGGARTDTQYF.

The rearrangement links TRBV5-8 to TRBJ2-2; tentative D call: TRBD1 (5 bases). Germline loops: CDR1 SGHTS, CDR2 YDEGEE. The CDR3 runs 14 residues. V lost 7 bases, J lost 5 bases, and 15 bases lay in between. Written as DNA, the CDR3 is TGTGCCAGCCGGAATTACAGGAATACCGGGGAGCTGTTTTTT. Protein sequence: CASRNYRNTGELFF.

V gene TRBV10-1 combines with J gene TRBJ1-5; a possible D gene is TRBD1 (6 bases). Trimming cost V 4 bases and J 7 bases, with 11 bases left between them. In germline, CDR1 is WNHNN, CDR2 SYGVQD (reference sequence). CDR3 length: 13 residues. CDR3 bases: TGCGCCAGCAGTGCGGGGGGCTGGCAGCCCCAGCATTTT. Residues: CASSAGGWQPQHF.

The chain recombines TRBV28 with TRBJ1-4, with D maybe TRBD1 (6 bases). Looked up from germline, CDR1 is MDHEN and CDR2 is SYDVKM. The length of the CDR3 is 15 residues. The V and J ends lost 5 bases and 5 bases respectively, with 15 bases between them. CDR3 nucleotides: TGTGCCAGCAGTCCCCATTGGGGGCGAAATGAAAAACTGTTTTTT. Its protein is CASSPHWGRNEKLFF. Drawing the rest from reference TRBV28 and TRBJ1-4, the complete variable domain is DVKVTQSSRYLVKRTGEKVFLECVQDMDHENMFWYRQDPGLGLRLIYFSYDVKMKEKGDIPEGYSVSREKKERFSLILESASTNQTSMYLCASSPHWGRNEKLFFGSGTQLSVL.

This chain links TRBV5-5 with TRBJ1-2, with TRBD1 identical over 7 bases. This CDR3 spans 14 amino acids. V trimming: 4 bases; J trimming: 3 bases; junction bases outside the gene matches: 6. Germline V gene lookup returns CDR1 SGHKS and CDR2 YYEKEE (reference sequence). Here the CDR3 DNA reads TGTGCCAGCAGCGGATTCGACAGGGACTATGGCTACACCTTC. Translation gives CASSGFDRDYGYTF.

This rearrangement joins TRBV28 to TRBJ1-1; D is unresolved. CDR1 MDHEN and CDR2 SYDVKM come from the germline V gene. This CDR3 is 12 amino acids long. V lost 10 bases to trimming and J lost 4 bases, with 13 bases between them. The DNA for the CDR3 is TGTGCCACCCTTAAAGCAGGCACTGAAGCTTTCTTT. Translation: CATLKAGTEAFF.

V gene TRBV24-1 combines with J gene TRBJ2-3; 11 positions agree with TRBD2. Trimming removed 3 bases from V and 0 bases from J; junction bases left unmatched: 7. There are 18 residues in the CDR3. Germline lookup yields CDR1 KGHDR and CDR2 SFDVKD. In DNA form, the CDR3 reads TGTGCCACCAGTGATCCCTCCGGACTAGCGGGCAGCACAGATACGCAGTATTTT. It is translated as CATSDPSGLAGSTDTQYF.

V gene TRBV6-1 combines with J gene TRBJ2-1; perhaps TRBD2 as D (5 bases). The CDR3 covers 16 residues. The germline CDR1 and CDR2 sequences are MNHNS and SASEGT. The V end was cut by 4 bases, the J end by 4 bases, with 17 bases between. CDR3 in amino acids: CASSATTAQRYNEQFF. As DNA, the CDR3 is TGTGCCAGCAGTGCCACTACCGCCCAGCGGTACAATGAGCAGTTCTTC.

The CDR3 sequence is CARHYREGGTEAFF. The CDR3 DNA sequence: TGTGCCAGACACTACCGGGAGGGTGGCACTGAAGCTTTCTTT. This sequence joins TRBV6-5 and TRBJ1-1; D is uncertain. V lost 9 bases and J 4 bases, leaving 18 bases between the germline ends. The CDR3 spans 14 residues. The germline gives CDR1 MNHEY, CDR2 SVGAGI.

The chain is built from TRBV28 and TRBJ1-1; D remains unclear. Deletions cut 5 bases from V and 5 bases from J, with 12 bases between. The CDR3 loop spans 13 amino acids. The germline gives CDR1 MDHEN, CDR2 SYDVKM. CDR3 bases: TGTGCCAGCAGTCCGATATACAGAACTGAAGCTTTCTTT. Translating gives CASSPIYRTEAFF.

The gene calls are TRBV4-1 and TRBJ2-7; 10 bases are a match to TRBD2. The V gene end was trimmed by 3 bases and the J gene end by 3 bases; junction bases not matched to a gene: 5. From germline, CDR1 is MGHRA and CDR2 YSYEKL. The CDR3 loop spans 15 amino acids. The CDR3 is CASSQAAGGLYEQYF. CDR3 bases: TGCGCCAGCAGCCAGGCAGCGGGGGGGCTCTACGAGCAGTACTTC.

The chain uses TRBV28 and TRBJ2-3; TRBD1 aligns across 8 bases. J lost 3 bases, V lost 6 bases, and 8 bases had no gene match. The CDR3 has 15 residues. In germline, CDR1 is MDHEN, CDR2 SYDVKM. For the CDR3, the DNA is TGTGCCAGCAGCTCGGACAGGGTAGGAACAGATACGCAGTATTTT. This gives the protein CASSSDRVGTDTQYF.

This chain connects TRBV28 to TRBJ1-6, with D perhaps matching TRBD1 (6 bases). V was trimmed by 4 bases and J by 5 bases, leaving 15 bases between them. Per the germline V gene, CDR1 is MDHEN and CDR2 is SYDVKM. This CDR3 region has 16 residues. CDR3 bases: TGTGCCAGCAGTTCGCTAACGGGACATCATAATTCACCCCTCCACTTT. As protein: CASSSLTGHHNSPLHF.

This chain joins TRBV3-1 (or the pseudogene TRBV3-2) and TRBJ2-3, with D perhaps matching TRBD2 (6 bases). V lost 2 bases and J 4 bases, leaving 16 bases between the germline ends. Germline assignment: CDR1 LGHDT and CDR2 YNNKEL (reference sequence). The CDR3 loop spans 16 amino acids. CDR3 loop: CASSQSQTRSPDTQYF. The CDR3 bases are TGTGCCAGCAGCCAATCACAGACTAGGAGCCCAGATACGCAGTATTTT.

For this clone: At one boundary the junction diverges from the germline segment, which might be a read error. V is TRBV18 and J is TRBJ2-7, with D unclear. The CDR3 is made up of 13 amino acids. Per germline, CDR1 KGHSH and CDR2 LQKENI. The CDR3 sequence is CASPPPQALEQYF. CDR3 DNA sequence: TGTGCCAGCCCACCACCGCAGGCTCTCGAGCAGTACTTC.

A note on this clone: The same CDR3 is also encoded by other DNA sequences in this sample. V and J are TRBV9 and TRBJ2-7, with 9 positions matching TRBD1. J was trimmed by 2 bases and V by 0 bases; bases with no gene match: 0. CDR3 length equals 14 residues. In germline, CDR1 is SGDLS, CDR2 YYNGEE. The CDR3 DNA reads TGTGCCAGCAGCGTAGGACAGGGGGCCTACGAGCAGTACTTC. Translated: CASSVGQGAYEQYF.

This clone was found once. V gene TRBV28 combines with J gene TRBJ1-6, with no clear D. CDR1 is MDHEN and CDR2 is SYDVKM in the germline V gene. This CDR3 region has 15 residues. V was pared by 2 bases and J by 5 bases, with 10 bases between. This CDR3 reads CASSLDTANNSPLHF. DNA for the CDR3: TGTGCCAGCAGTTTAGACACCGCAAATAATTCACCCCTCCACTTT. Looking up the rest from reference TRBV28 and TRBJ1-6 gives the full variable domain: DVKVTQSSRYLVKRTGEKVFLECVQDMDHENMFWYRQDPGLGLRLIYFSYDVKMKEKGDIPEGYSVSREKKERFSLILESASTNQTSMYLCASSLDTANNSPLHFGNGTRLTVT.

The J gene is TRBJ1-2, the V gene TRBV28, with 7 bases lining up with TRBD1. CDR3 size: 13 residues. In germline, CDR1 is MDHEN, CDR2 SYDVKM. V lost 3 bases, J lost 6 bases, and 4 bases stayed unmatched. The CDR3 DNA reads TGTGCCAGCAGTTTCACCGGGACAGATGGCTACACCTTC. This codes for CASSFTGTDGYTF.

The chain links TRBV15 to TRBJ1-4; TRBD1 aligns across 9 bases. Per the germline V gene, CDR1 is LNHNV and CDR2 is YYDKDF (reference sequence). J lost 7 bases, V lost 2 bases, and 5 bases had no gene match. The CDR3 length is 15 residues. For the CDR3, the DNA is TGTGCCACCAGCAGACCGGGACAGGGTGGTGAAAAACTGTTTTTT. Its translation: CATSRPGQGGEKLFF.